This record concerns one TCR beta chain sequence. Antigen unknown. The data belong to a study of identical twins. Study results and caveats: Models, which agreed with sharing between unrelated individuals, nonetheless underestimated the out-of-frame TCR alpha sharing seen in monozygotic twins. Out-of-frame beta chain sequences displayed weaker excess sharing between twins. Its conclusions, products of cross-sectional statistical analysis, did not come from following the same donors.

The germline V and J ends were trimmed by 2 bases and 5 bases, with 13 bases remaining between them. Per the germline V gene, CDR1 is DFQATT and CDR2 is SNEGSKA (reference sequence). The CDR3 has 14 amino acids. It was template switching that added a universal primer site, and there were unique molecular identifiers on the cDNA. TCRdb independently ran MiXCR on the 5' RACE reads; one entry per CDR3 protein. The table has 500,000 to 550,000 distinct CDR3 sequences, 20% to 25% seen once. This sample also appeared in a second study, on yellow fever vaccine responses in identical twins.

The sequencing sample was made of CD4+ T cells sorted from blood. The rearrangement joins TRBV20-1 to TRBJ2-4; D is uncertain. The TCR sequence derives from a woman aged 18-29 years in good health. CDR3 bases: TGCAGTGCTAGACGCGGTAGCCTCCAAAACATTCAGTACTTC. This encodes CSARRGSLQNIQYF.